The clone carrying this T cell receptor (beta chain) came up a few times. Trimming at V came to 4 bases and at J to 2 bases, leaving 3 bases not matched to a gene. This CDR3 is built from 14 residues. From germline, CDR1 is SGHNT and CDR2 YENEEA. These data come from a study of OX40 agonist ivuxolimab in advanced cancers. TCRdb keeps only in-frame clones here, not all; method: immunoSEQ multiplex PCR. Among tens of thousands of clones listed, 86% were seen once. V and J are TRBV11-3 and TRBJ2-7; 9 positions match TRBD1. The sequencing used CD4+ or CD8+ T cells sorted from blood, collected in a trial of the OX40 agonist ivuxolimab. The receptor was derived from an adult with an advanced solid tumor such as melanoma, head and neck, liver or kidney cancer. The CDR3 coding sequence is TGTGCCAGCAGCTCGGGACAGGGACCCTACGAGCAGTACTTC. It codes for CASSSGQGPYEQYF.